This entry describes one TCR beta chain. Its antigen is not identified. As the template, RNA transcripts were used to amplify TCR beta CDR3 regions. In the first round, RT-PCR was carried out with HTBI primers, and a multiplex PCR formed the second round. TCRdb re-analysed the multiplex PCR reads in MiXCR, keeping a single row per CDR3 protein. This table has 1 million to 1.3 million distinct CDR3 sequences, 35% to 45% appearing once. Trimming stripped 2 bases from V and 7 bases from J, with 18 bases between. The CDR3 extends over 15 amino acids. Germline values: CDR1 LGHNA, CDR2 YNFKEQ. Hyperthyroidism patients were newly diagnosed, under 2 months' duration, aged 18 to 65. The sample originates from a study of Graves' ophthalmopathy and Graves' hyperthyroidism. For the study at large: In this cohort's terms, stable hyperthyroidism meant no ophthalmopathy by 18 months of follow-up.

Broader study findings: For predicting ophthalmopathy progression, the model had around 64% sensitivity and approximately 72% specificity.

The source of this sequence is an adult man with Graves' hyperthyroidism. The J gene is TRBJ2-7, the V gene TRBV4-2; D possibly corresponds to TRBD2 (6 bases). Specimen: peripheral blood or thyroid tissue (not recorded which). CDR3 DNA: TGTGCCAGCAGCCAATTGTTGCGGGAATCGGAGGAGCAGTACTTC. It encodes CASSQLLRESEEQYF.